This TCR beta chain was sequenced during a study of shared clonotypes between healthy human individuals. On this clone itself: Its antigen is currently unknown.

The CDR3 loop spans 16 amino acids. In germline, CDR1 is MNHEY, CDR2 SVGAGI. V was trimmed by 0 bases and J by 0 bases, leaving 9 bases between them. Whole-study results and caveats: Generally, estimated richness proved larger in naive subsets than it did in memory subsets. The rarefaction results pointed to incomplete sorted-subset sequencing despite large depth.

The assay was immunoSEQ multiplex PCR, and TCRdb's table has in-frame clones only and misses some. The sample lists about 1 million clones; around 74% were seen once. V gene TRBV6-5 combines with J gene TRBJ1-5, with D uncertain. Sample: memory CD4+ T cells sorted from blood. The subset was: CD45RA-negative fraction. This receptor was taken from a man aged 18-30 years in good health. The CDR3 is CASSYSDQNSNQPQHF. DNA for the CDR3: TGTGCCAGCAGTTACTCGGACCAGAATAGCAATCAGCCCCAGCATTTT.